These 26 T cell receptor beta chains were sequenced from one sample in a study of neurological immune-mediated disorders. TCRdb itself ran the 5' RACE reads through MiXCR, one entry per CDR3 protein. The table includes tens of thousands of distinct CDR3 sequences, over 9% detected once. The specimen was PBMCs. Every receptor here comes from a middle-aged man in good health.

Many counts were recorded for this clonotype. The chain carries TRBV29-1 and TRBJ2-3; D unclear. CDR1 is SQVTM and CDR2 is ANQGSEA in the germline V gene. Trimming took 7 bases from V and 1 from J, leaving 3 bases between them. The CDR3 sequence is 10 residues long. CDR3 residues: CSGGTDTQYF. In DNA form, the CDR3 reads TGCAGCGGGGGCACAGATACGCAGTATTTT.

V and J are TRBV7-9 and TRBJ1-1; TRBD1 matches at 8 bases. V lost 2 bases to trimming and J lost 7 bases; unmatched junction nucleotides: 6. CDR3 size: 14 residues. Germline assignment: CDR1 SEHNR and CDR2 FQNEAQ (reference sequence). The CDR3 DNA is TGTGCCAGCAGCTTACCCCGGGACAGGTATGAAGCTTTCTTT. Residues: CASSLPRDRYEAFF.

This clonotype came up a few times. The J gene is TRBJ2-3, the V gene TRBV5-1, with D uncertain. Trimming removed 0 bases at V and 6 bases at J, with 8 bases between. Germline V gene sequence: CDR1 SGHRS, CDR2 YFSETQ. The CDR3 extends over 13 amino acids. DNA of the CDR3: TGCGCCAGCAGCTTGGGATCGGCCGATACGCAGTATTTT. As protein: CASSLGSADTQYF.

The sample holds a few counts of this clonotype. This could be a read error, since a much larger clone is one nucleotide away. The chain links TRBV5-1 to TRBJ1-1, with D perhaps TRBD1 (5 bases). CDR1 and CDR2 from the germline V gene are SGHRS and YFSETQ. The CDR3 is made up of 17 amino acids. In nucleotides, the CDR3 is TGCGCCAGCGGCTTGGGGGATGATGGGGGGGTGAACACTGAAGCTTTCTTT. Protein: CASGLGDDGGVNTEAFF.

J is TRBJ2-6 and V is TRBV20-1; D possibly matches TRBD1 or TRBD2 (7 bases each). Germline V gene data show CDR1 as DFQATT and CDR2 as SNEGSKA (reference sequence). This CDR3 is built from 13 residues. V was trimmed by 8 bases and J by 8 bases, leaving 16 bases between them. The CDR3 DNA reads as TGCAGTCAGGGGGTGGGAGGGACCAACGTCCTGACTTTC. It translates to CSQGVGGTNVLTF.

This clonotype was recorded many times. The chain has TRBV5-1 and TRBJ2-5; TRBD2 aligns across 11 bases. This CDR3 has 15 residues. The V and J ends lost 5 bases and 2 bases, in that order; junction bases with no gene match: 5. Germline V gene lookup returns CDR1 SGHRS and CDR2 YFSETQ. Written as DNA, the CDR3 is TGCGCCAGCAGACAGGGACTAGCGGAACAAGAGACCCAGTACTTC. Its protein is CASRQGLAEQETQYF.

This clonotype was counted at least ten times. The genes are TRBV20-1 and TRBJ2-1; D is unclear. Germline assignment: CDR1 DFQATT and CDR2 SNEGSKA (reference sequence). V was clipped by 5 bases and J by 16 bases, with 24 bases between them. This CDR3 comprises 13 residues. The CDR3: CSAWLRIGNELFF. DNA for the CDR3: TGCAGTGCTTGGCTCCGTATCGGCAATGAGCTTTTCTTC.

Many counts were recorded for this clonotype. The rearrangement joins TRBV5-1 to TRBJ2-5; D is uncertain. CDR3 size: 14 residues. Trimming left V 4 bases short and J 2 bases short, with 12 bases between. Germline V gives CDR1 SGHRS, CDR2 YFSETQ. The DNA for the CDR3 is TGCGCCAGCAGCGAAGACTTTAGTCAAGAGACCCAGTACTTC. This sequence encodes CASSEDFSQETQYF.

A few counts support this clonotype. V and J are TRBV15 and TRBJ1-2; 9 bases line up with TRBD1. V shed 0 bases and J 2 bases; nucleotides not matched to a gene: 19. Germline values: CDR1 LNHNV, CDR2 YYDKDF (reference sequence). This CDR3 is built from 21 residues. CDR3 amino acids: CATSRDAPDAGQGRRNYGYTF. In nucleotides, the CDR3 is TGTGCCACCAGCAGAGATGCACCGGACGCGGGACAGGGAAGGAGGAACTATGGCTACACCTTC.

This clonotype showed up just once. A much more abundant neighbour one base away suggests this may be a read error. The CDR3 nucleotides read TGTGCCAGCAGTCCTATGGGGAGCGGTCTCCTGGAGGATACGCAGTATTTT. It encodes CASSPMGSGLLEDTQYF. The gene calls are TRBV6-5 and TRBJ2-3, with D tentatively TRBD2 (5 bases). Germline V gene data show CDR1 as MNHEY and CDR2 as SVGAGI. V lost 5 bases to trimming and J lost 6 bases, with 24 bases between them. The CDR3 extends over 17 amino acids.

The chain couples TRBV6-5 to TRBJ2-7; 12 bases are shared with TRBD1. The trim removed 5 bases at V and 0 bases at J, leaving 11 bases unmatched. Germline V gene sequence: CDR1 MNHEY, CDR2 SVGAGI. This CDR3 spans 18 amino acids. The CDR3 DNA follows: TGTGCCAGCAGTGCCATTTCTCCGGGACAGGGGGCCTCCTACGAGCAGTACTTC. It yields the protein CASSAISPGQGASYEQYF.

This clonotype has just a few counts. V usage is TRBV9 and J usage is TRBJ2-3; TRBD2 matches 9 bases. Germline trimming cut 4 bases from V and 2 bases from J; bases unmatched to any gene: 8. From germline, CDR1 is SGDLS and CDR2 YYNGEE. The CDR3 contains 16 residues. This chain's CDR3 is CASSTEVAGDTDTQYF. CDR3 bases: TGTGCCAGCAGCACCGAGGTAGCGGGGGACACAGATACGCAGTATTTT.

This clonotype was detected ten times or more. The rearrangement joins TRBV5-1 to TRBJ2-7; D might be TRBD2 (6 bases). With 3 bases removed from V and 1 base from J, the gap between germline ends came to 17 bases. The CDR3 has 16 residues. Germline values: CDR1 SGHRS, CDR2 YFSETQ. The CDR3 region is CASSSRPGGSSYEQYF. The CDR3 DNA sequence: TGCGCCAGCAGCTCCCGGCCCGGGGGATCATCCTACGAGCAGTACTTC.

This clonotype was observed at least ten times. This chain connects TRBV12-3 or TRBV12-4 to TRBJ2-1, with unresolved D. The V gene lost 0 bases and the J gene lost 6 bases, with 9 bases spanning the gap. The CDR3 is 14 amino acids. DNA of the CDR3: TGTGCCAGCAGTTTAGCGGGTTCGGGCAATGAGCAGTTCTTC. Protein sequence: CASSLAGSGNEQFF.

The chain links TRBV20-1 to TRBJ2-3, with D possibly TRBD2 on 6 matching bases. Germline-derived CDR1 and CDR2 are DFQATT and SNEGSKA (reference sequence). This CDR3 has 13 amino acids. V lost 2 bases, J lost 5 bases, and 11 bases lay in between. Written as DNA, the CDR3 is TGCAGTGCTAGATCCTCAGCGGGAGATACGCAGTATTTT. As protein: CSARSSAGDTQYF.

This clonotype has at least ten counts. V usage is TRBV28 and J usage is TRBJ1-1; the match to TRBD1 covers 10 bases. The J segment lost 4 bases and the V segment lost 6 bases, leaving 8 bases of the junction unmatched. The CDR3 is made up of 15 amino acids. Germline V lookup: CDR1 MDHEN, CDR2 SYDVKM. CDR3 residues: CASSPRWTGGTEAFF. In nucleotides, the CDR3 is TGTGCCAGCAGCCCCAGATGGACAGGGGGCACTGAAGCTTTCTTT.

This clonotype was recorded at least ten times. The V and J genes are TRBV24-1 and TRBJ2-1; D is perhaps TRBD1 or TRBD2 (5 bases each). Germline loops: CDR1 KGHDR, CDR2 SFDVKD. V was shortened by 3 bases and J by 7 bases, with 15 bases between the two germline ends. The CDR3 is made up of 15 amino acids. In DNA form, the CDR3 reads TGTGCCACCAGTGATGTGGGGACCCCGGGGAATGAGCAGTTCTTC. Translation: CATSDVGTPGNEQFF.

This clonotype was detected only a few times. V and J are TRBV20-1 and TRBJ2-3, with D possibly TRBD2 on 5 matching bases. There are 17 residues in the CDR3. V lost 6 bases and J 2 bases, leaving 24 bases between the germline ends. The germline gives CDR1 DFQATT, CDR2 SNEGSKA (reference sequence). The CDR3 DNA reads as TGCAGTGCGAACTGGCCGCCCGGGAATAAGGTCACAGATACGCAGTATTTT. It translates to CSANWPPGNKVTDTQYF.

This clonotype was counted many times. The rearrangement links TRBV4-2 to TRBJ2-7; D is unresolved. V shed 4 bases and J shed 2 bases, with 15 bases lying between them. The length of the CDR3 is 15 residues. The germline gives CDR1 LGHNA, CDR2 YNFKEQ. The DNA of the CDR3 is TGTGCCAGCAGCCCAGTAGCTGGCCTCCCCTACGAGCAGTACTTC. It specifies CASSPVAGLPYEQYF.

This clonotype was observed at least ten times. This rearrangement joins TRBV2 to TRBJ2-1, with TRBD1 as a possible D gene (6 bases). Germline lookup yields CDR1 SNHLY and CDR2 FYNNEI. The CDR3 is 18 amino acids. Trimming shortened V by 9 bases and J by 7 bases, and 31 bases separated the two germline ends. CDR3 DNA sequence: TGTGCCAGGCGCGGCGAGTTAGGGGGATCCTCTTCCTTAAATGAGCAGTTCTTC. As protein: CARRGELGGSSSLNEQFF.

This clonotype was counted only a few times. With a much larger clone just one base away, this may be a read error. This rearrangement joins TRBV29-1 to TRBJ2-3; 7 bases match TRBD2. CDR1 is SQVTM and CDR2 is ANQGSEA in the germline V gene. This CDR3 has 18 residues. Losses at the gene ends were 1 base for V and 0 bases for J; bases not matched to a gene: 13. CDR3 residues: CSVEGRVMTGLSTDTQYF. The CDR3 bases are TGCAGCGTTGAAGGGCGGGTCATGACGGGACTAAGCACAGATACGCAGTATTTT.

The table lists this clonotype with a few counts. This chain connects TRBV7-9 to TRBJ1-2; maybe TRBD1 (6 bases). CDR1 is SEHNR and CDR2 is FQNEAQ in the germline V gene (reference sequence). CDR3 length: 14 amino acids. Trimming took off 1 base at V and 8 bases at J, with 14 bases between the two ends. CDR3 sequence reads: CASSLGETGRGYTF. The DNA for the CDR3 is TGTGCCAGCAGCTTAGGGGAGACAGGCCGCGGCTACACCTTC.

Ten or more counts support this clonotype. The chain combines TRBV27 with TRBJ2-5; 7 bases line up with TRBD2. The ends lost 4 bases at V and 5 bases at J; junction bases unmatched: 16. CDR1 is MNHEY and CDR2 is SMNVEV in the germline V gene (reference sequence). This CDR3 contains 17 residues. The DNA of the CDR3 is TGTGCCAGCAGTTCCCTACTTTGGTCGGGGGGTTGGGAGACCCAGTACTTC. It codes for CASSSLLWSGGWETQYF.

This clonotype was detected a few times. The CDR3 region is CASSPPGHIPGPYF. CDR3 DNA: TGTGCCAGCAGTCCTCCGGGACATATACCGGGACCGTACTTC. The chain uses TRBV12-3 or TRBV12-4 and TRBJ2-7; D might be TRBD1 (6 bases). V gave up 5 bases and J gave up 12 bases, with 23 bases separating them. The CDR3 length is 14 residues.

This clonotype was detected many times. The genes are TRBV18 and TRBJ1-1, with D unclear. The germline gives CDR1 KGHSH, CDR2 LQKENI. CDR3 length: 12 amino acids. Trimming took off 3 bases at V and 7 bases at J, with 9 bases between the two ends. CDR3 amino acids: CASSPNAVEAFF. The DNA of the CDR3 is TGTGCCAGCTCACCTAACGCGGTTGAAGCTTTCTTT.

This clonotype occurred many times. The V call is TRBV20-1, the J call TRBJ2-7; TRBD2 matches at 14 bases. The V segment lost 0 bases and the J segment 3 bases; nucleotides outside the gene matches: 7. The CDR3 extends over 17 amino acids. The germline V gene encodes CDR1 DFQATT and CDR2 SNEGSKA (reference sequence). This chain's CDR3 is CSAREARLAGGLYEQYF. The CDR3, as DNA: TGCAGTGCTAGAGAAGCCCGACTAGCGGGGGGGCTCTACGAGCAGTACTTC.